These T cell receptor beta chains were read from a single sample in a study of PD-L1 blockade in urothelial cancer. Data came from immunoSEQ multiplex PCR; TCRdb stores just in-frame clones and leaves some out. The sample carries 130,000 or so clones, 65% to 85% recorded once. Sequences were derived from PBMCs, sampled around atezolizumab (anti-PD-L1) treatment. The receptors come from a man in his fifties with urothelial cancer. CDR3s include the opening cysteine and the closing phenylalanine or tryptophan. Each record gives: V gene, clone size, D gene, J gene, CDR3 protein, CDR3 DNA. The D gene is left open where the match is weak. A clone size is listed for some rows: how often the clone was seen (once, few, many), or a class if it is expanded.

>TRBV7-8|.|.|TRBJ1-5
CASSLSVTDNQPQHF
TGTGCCAGCAGCTTATCAGTGACAGATAATCAGCCCCAGCATTTT
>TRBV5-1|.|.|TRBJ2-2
CASSLLLAVQAGELFF
TGCGCCAGCAGCTTGCTGTTAGCGGTCCAGGCCGGGGAGCTGTTTTTT
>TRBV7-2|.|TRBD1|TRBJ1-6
CASSPRGQGGSPLHF
TGTGCCAGCAGCCCACGGGGACAGGGTGGTTCACCCCTCCACTTT
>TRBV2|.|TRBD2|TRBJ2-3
CASSEAGGPTDTQYF
TGTGCCAGCAGTGAGGCGGGAGGGCCAACAGATACGCAGTATTTT
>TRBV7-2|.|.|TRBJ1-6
CASSLDGSPGSPLHF
TGTGCCAGCAGCTTAGATGGCTCCCCGGGTTCACCCCTCCACTTT
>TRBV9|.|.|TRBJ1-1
CASSQGLNTEAFF
TGTGCCAGCAGCCAGGGGTTGAACACTGAAGCTTTCTTT
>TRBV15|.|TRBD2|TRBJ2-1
CATSRDLGLAGPEQFF
TGTGCCACCAGCAGAGATTTGGGACTAGCGGGACCTGAGCAGTTCTTC
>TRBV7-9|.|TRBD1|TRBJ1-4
CASSPGQTATNEKLFF
TGTGCCAGCAGCCCGGGACAGACTGCAACTAATGAAAAACTGTTTTTT
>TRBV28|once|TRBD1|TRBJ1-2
CASSLLTGGGTF
TGTGCCAGCAGTTTATTAACAGGGGGAGGCACCTTC
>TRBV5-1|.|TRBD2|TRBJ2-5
CASSLRTSGETQYF
TGCGCCAGCAGCTTGAGGACTAGCGGGGAGACCCAGTACTTC
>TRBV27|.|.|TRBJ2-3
CASSNRRDTQYF
TGTGCCAGCAGCAATCGTCGGGATACGCAGTATTTT
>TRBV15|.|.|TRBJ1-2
CATSRGTRVPGGYTF
TGTGCCACCAGCAGAGGAACCAGGGTGCCGGGTGGCTACACCTTC
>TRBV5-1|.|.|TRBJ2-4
CASSPTQPGIKNIQYF
TGCGCCAGCAGCCCCACACAGCCTGGAATTAAAAACATTCAGTACTTC
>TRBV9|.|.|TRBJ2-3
CASSVGGRHDTQYF
TGTGCCAGCAGCGTTGGGGGGAGGCATGATACGCAGTATTTT
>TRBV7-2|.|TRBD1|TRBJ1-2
CASSLGQGARYGYTF
TGTGCCAGCAGCTTAGGGCAGGGGGCTAGATATGGCTACACCTTC
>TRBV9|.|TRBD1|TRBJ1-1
CASSVDRGTEAFF
TGTGCCAGCAGCGTAGACAGGGGCACTGAAGCTTTCTTT
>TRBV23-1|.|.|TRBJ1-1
CASSQSHNRGGTEAFF
TGCGCCAGCAGTCAATCGCACAATCGGGGGGGCACTGAAGCTTTCTTT
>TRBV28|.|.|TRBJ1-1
CASSFPGVGTEAFF
TGTGCCAGCAGTTTTCCCGGGGTCGGGACTGAAGCTTTCTTT
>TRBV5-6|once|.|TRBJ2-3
CASSSFTDTQYF
TGTGCCAGCAGCTCCTTCACAGATACGCAGTATTTT
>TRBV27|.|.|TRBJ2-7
CASSQRLGPYEQYF
TGTGCCAGCAGTCAAAGACTAGGGCCTTACGAGCAGTACTTC
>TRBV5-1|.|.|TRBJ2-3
CASRSGSRGTDTQYF
TGCGCCAGCAGGTCAGGCTCCAGAGGGACAGATACGCAGTATTTT
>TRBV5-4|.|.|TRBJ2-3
CASRSGTSTDTQYF
TGTGCCAGCAGAAGCGGAACTAGCACAGATACGCAGTATTTT
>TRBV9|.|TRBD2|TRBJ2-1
CASSVVGSGSGDEQFF
TGTGCCAGCAGCGTAGTGGGGAGCGGGAGTGGGGATGAGCAGTTCTTC
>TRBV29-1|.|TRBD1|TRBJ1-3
CSAGGQGSGNTIYF
TGCAGCGCCGGGGGACAGGGGTCCGGAAACACCATATATTTT
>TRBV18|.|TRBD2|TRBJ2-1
CASSAIGTSGYNEQFF
TGTGCCAGCTCAGCTATCGGGACTAGCGGATACAATGAGCAGTTCTTC
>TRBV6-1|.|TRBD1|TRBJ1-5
CASSTTGVNQPQHF
TGTGCCAGCAGCACCACAGGGGTGAACCAGCCCCAGCATTTT
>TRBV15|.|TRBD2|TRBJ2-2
CATSRDRTSANTGELFF
TGTGCCACCAGCAGAGATCGGACTAGCGCCAACACCGGGGAGCTGTTTTTT
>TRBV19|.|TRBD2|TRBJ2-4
CASSIRSSGSDIQYF
TGTGCCAGTAGTATTCGCTCTAGCGGGAGTGACATTCAGTACTTC
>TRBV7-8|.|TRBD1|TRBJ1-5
CASSLGGDRNYQPQHF
TGTGCCAGCAGCTTAGGAGGGGACAGAAATTATCAGCCCCAGCATTTT
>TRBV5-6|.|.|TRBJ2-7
CASSFQLVHEQYF
TGTGCCAGCAGCTTCCAACTAGTTCACGAGCAGTACTTC
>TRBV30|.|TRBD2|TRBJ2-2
CAWSPTLGLAGNTGELFF
TGTGCCTGGAGTCCCACCCTCGGACTAGCGGGAAACACCGGGGAGCTGTTTTTT
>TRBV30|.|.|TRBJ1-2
CAWARVHIGYTF
TGTGCCTGGGCCAGGGTCCACATTGGCTACACCTTC
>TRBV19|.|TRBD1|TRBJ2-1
CASSRGQKQFF
TGTGCCAGTAGTAGGGGACAGAAGCAGTTCTTC
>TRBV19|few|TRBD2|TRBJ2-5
CASGGLAGTTQYF
TGTGCCAGTGGGGGACTAGCGGGAACGACCCAGTACTTC
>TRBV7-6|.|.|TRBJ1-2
CASSLLQGTAYGYTF
TGTGCCAGCAGCTTACTACAGGGAACCGCCTATGGCTACACCTTC
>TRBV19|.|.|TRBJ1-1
CASIPRGMGGMNTEAFF
TGTGCCAGTATCCCGCGGGGAATGGGGGGGATGAACACTGAAGCTTTCTTT
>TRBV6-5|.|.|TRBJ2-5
CASSYLEGETQYF
TGTGCCAGCAGTTACCTGGAGGGAGAGACCCAGTACTTC
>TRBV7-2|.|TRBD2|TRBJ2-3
CASSASSGRATDTQYF
TGTGCCAGCAGCGCGTCTAGCGGGAGGGCCACAGATACGCAGTATTTT
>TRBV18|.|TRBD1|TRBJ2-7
CASSPGTEDYEQYF
TGTGCCAGCTCGCCCGGGACAGAGGACTACGAGCAGTACTTC
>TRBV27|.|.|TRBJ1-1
CASSQGPIAEAFF
TGTGCCAGCAGTCAGGGCCCCATCGCTGAAGCTTTCTTT
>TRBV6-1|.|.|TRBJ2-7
CASSERHGRSYEQYF
TGTGCCAGCAGTGAGCGACACGGCAGATCCTACGAGCAGTACTTC
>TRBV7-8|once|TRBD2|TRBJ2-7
CASSLVGTRAYEQYF
TGTGCCAGCAGCTTAGTGGGGACTAGAGCCTACGAGCAGTACTTC
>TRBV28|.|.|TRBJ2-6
CASRESSISGANVLTF
TGTGCCAGCAGGGAGAGCTCAATTTCTGGGGCCAACGTCCTGACTTTC
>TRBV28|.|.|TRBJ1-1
CASSLYLRRVNTEAFF
TGTGCCAGCAGTTTATATCTTAGACGGGTGAACACTGAAGCTTTCTTT
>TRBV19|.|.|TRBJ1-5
CASSTSSGTMNQPQHF
TGTGCCAGTAGTACATCATCCGGGACAATGAATCAGCCCCAGCATTTT
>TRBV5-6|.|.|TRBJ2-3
CASSSLVRDTQYF
TGTGCCAGCAGCTCACTAGTTAGAGATACGCAGTATTTT
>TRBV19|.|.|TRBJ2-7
CASSKRPPGYEQYF
TGTGCCAGTAGTAAAAGACCCCCGGGCTACGAGCAGTACTTC
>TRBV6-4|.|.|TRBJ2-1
CASSDSDSEEQFF
TGTGCCAGCAGTGACTCTGATAGCGAGGAGCAGTTCTTC
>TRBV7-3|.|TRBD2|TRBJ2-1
CASSLNSGGNNEQFF
TGTGCCAGCAGCTTAAATAGCGGGGGGAACAATGAGCAGTTCTTC
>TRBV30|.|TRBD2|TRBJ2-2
CACPTGTSGGNTGELFF
TGTGCCTGCCCGACAGGAACTAGCGGAGGTAACACCGGGGAGCTGTTTTTT
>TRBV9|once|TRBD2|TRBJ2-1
CASSVLAGGSNEQFF
TGTGCCAGCAGCGTACTAGCGGGAGGGTCAAATGAGCAGTTCTTC
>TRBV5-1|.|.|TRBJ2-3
CASKQRPTGPTFTDTQYF
TGCGCCAGCAAGCAAAGGCCTACAGGTCCGACTTTCACAGATACGCAGTATTTT